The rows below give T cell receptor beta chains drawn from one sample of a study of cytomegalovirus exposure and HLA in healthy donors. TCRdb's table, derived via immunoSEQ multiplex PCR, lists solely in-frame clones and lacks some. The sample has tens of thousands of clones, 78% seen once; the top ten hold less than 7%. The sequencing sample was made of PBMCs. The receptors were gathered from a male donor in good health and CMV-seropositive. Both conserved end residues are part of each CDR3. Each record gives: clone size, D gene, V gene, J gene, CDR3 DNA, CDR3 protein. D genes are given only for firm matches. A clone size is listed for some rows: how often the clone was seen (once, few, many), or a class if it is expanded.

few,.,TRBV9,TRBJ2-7,TGTGCCAGCAGCGTATTTCCAGTCCACTCCTACGAGCAGTACTTC,CASSVFPVHSYEQYF
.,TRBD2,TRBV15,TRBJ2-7,TGTGCCACCAGCAAGACTAGCGGGAGTCCCTACGAGCAGTACTTC,CATSKTSGSPYEQYF
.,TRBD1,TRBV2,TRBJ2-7,TGTGCCAGCAGTGAACAGGGACAGGTCTCCGAGCAGTACTTC,CASSEQGQVSEQYF
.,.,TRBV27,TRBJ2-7,TGTTCCAACAAGAAAGCGGCATACGAGCAGTACTTC,CSNKKAAYEQYF
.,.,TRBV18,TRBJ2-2,TGTGCCAGCTCACCACCGAACGGAGCCGGGGAGCTGTTTTTT,CASSPPNGAGELFF
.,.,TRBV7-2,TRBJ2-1,TGTGCCAGCAGCGGCGGATACGACTACAATGAGCAGTTCTTC,CASSGGYDYNEQFF
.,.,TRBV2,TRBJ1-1,TGTGCCAGCAACGGGGTGAGGTCCCCTGAAGCTTTCTTT,CASNGVRSPEAFF
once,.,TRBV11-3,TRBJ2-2,TGTGCCAGCAGCCAAGACGGAGAGAACACCGGGGAGCTGTTTTTT,CASSQDGENTGELFF
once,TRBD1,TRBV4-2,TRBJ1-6,TGTGCCAGCAGCCAAAAGCTGGGAGCAGGGGGCTGGTATAATTCACCCCTCCACTTT,CASSQKLGAGGWYNSPLHF
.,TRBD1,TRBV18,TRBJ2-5,TGTGCCAGCTCACCACGTCCGGGACAGGGCCCCCAAGAGACCCAGTACTTC,CASSPRPGQGPQETQYF
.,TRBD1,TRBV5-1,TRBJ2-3,TGCGCCAGCAGCTCCCTGGACAGGGGAATCGCAGATACGCAGTATTTT,CASSSLDRGIADTQYF
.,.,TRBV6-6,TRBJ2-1,TGTGCCAGCAGTATTATAAATGAGCAGTTCTTC,CASSIINEQFF
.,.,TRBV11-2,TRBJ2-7,TGTGCCAGCAGCTTTTCTGTTACCTACGAGCAGTACTTC,CASSFSVTYEQYF
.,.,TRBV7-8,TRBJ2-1,TGTGCCAGCAGCTTAAGTAGGAGTGAGCAGTTCTTC,CASSLSRSEQFF
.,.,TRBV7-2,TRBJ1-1,TGTGCCAGCAGCCCTCAGCCCCTAGGGGGGGGCACTGAAGCTTTCTTT,CASSPQPLGGGTEAFF
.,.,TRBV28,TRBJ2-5,TGTGCCAGCACTCCGCCTCCGGGTCTCCAAGAGACCCAGTACTTC,CASTPPPGLQETQYF
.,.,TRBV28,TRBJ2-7,TGTGCCAGCTCCGGGAACTCCTACGAGCAGTACTTC,CASSGNSYEQYF
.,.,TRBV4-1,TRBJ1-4,TGCGCCAGCAGCCAAGTCCAGGGAAAACTGTTTTTT,CASSQVQGKLFF
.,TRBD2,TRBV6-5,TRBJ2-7,TGTGCCAGCACCCCCCTTGGTTTTAGCGGGAGCGAGCAGTACTTC,CASTPLGFSGSEQYF
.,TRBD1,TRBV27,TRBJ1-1,TGTGCCAGCAGTGGTCGGACAGGGGTGAACACTGAAGCTTTCTTT,CASSGRTGVNTEAFF
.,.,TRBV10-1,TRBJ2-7,TGCGCCAGCAGGACATCCCAGTGCTACGAGCAGTACTTC,CASRTSQCYEQYF
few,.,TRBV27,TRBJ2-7,TGTGCCAGCAGTTTAGGTGGGAGCAGTCCCTACGAGCAGTACTTC,CASSLGGSSPYEQYF
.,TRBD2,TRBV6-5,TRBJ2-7,TGTGCCAGCAGTCCTAGCTGGGGACTAGCCTACGAGCAGTACTTC,CASSPSWGLAYEQYF
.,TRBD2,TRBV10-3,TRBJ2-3,TGTGCCATCGGGGCGGGAGACAGCACAGATACGCAGTATTTT,CAIGAGDSTDTQYF
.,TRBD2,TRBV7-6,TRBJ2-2,TGTGCCAGCAGCTTAGCGGGGGACTGGCGGACTAGCGGGAGTACCACCGGGGAGCTGTTTTTT,CASSLAGDWRTSGSTTGELFF
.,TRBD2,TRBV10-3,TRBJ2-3,TGTGCCGCCCAGCGGGGGAGGGACACAGATACGCAGTATTTT,CAAQRGRDTDTQYF
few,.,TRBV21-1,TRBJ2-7,TGTGCCAGCAGCACCTCACTCCACGAGCAGTACTTC,CASSTSLHEQYF
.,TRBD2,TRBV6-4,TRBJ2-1,TGTGCCAGCAGTGACTCCGGCGGGAGCCCCTACAATGAGCAGTTCTTC,CASSDSGGSPYNEQFF
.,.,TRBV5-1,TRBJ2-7,TGCGCCAGCAGCCTGGGGGTAGATGATAGCGGATACTACGAGCAGTACTTC,CASSLGVDDSGYYEQYF
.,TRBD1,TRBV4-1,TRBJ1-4,TGCGCCAGCAGCCTGTGGACAGGGGGTGCAACTAATGAAAAACTGTTTTTT,CASSLWTGGATNEKLFF
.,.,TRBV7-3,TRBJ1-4,TGTGCCAGCAGCTTAAGGGGAAGGCAGGGCGCAACTAATGAAAAACTGTTTTTT,CASSLRGRQGATNEKLFF
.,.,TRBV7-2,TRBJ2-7,TGTGCCAGCAGCTTAGCGGGGGCGCTCTACGAGCAGTACTTC,CASSLAGALYEQYF
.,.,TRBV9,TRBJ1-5,TGTGCCAGCAGCACAGCCGGAAGCAATCAGCCCCAGCATTTT,CASSTAGSNQPQHF
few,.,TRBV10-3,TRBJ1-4,TGTGCCATCAGTTCTGAGGCAGTCGAAAAACTGTTTTTT,CAISSEAVEKLFF
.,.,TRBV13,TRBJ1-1,TGTGCCAGCAGCTCCTTCACTGAAGCTTTCTTT,CASSSFTEAFF
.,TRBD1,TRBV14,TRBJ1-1,TGTGCCAGCAGCCTATTACTAGGGACAGAGCAACTAAACACTGAAGCTTTCTTT,CASSLLLGTEQLNTEAFF
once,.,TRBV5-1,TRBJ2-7,TGCGCCAGCAGCTTAGGAGTGGGGAGCTACGAGCAGTACTTC,CASSLGVGSYEQYF
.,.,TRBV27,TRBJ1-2,TGTGCCAGCAGTTTGAACAGGGAGTGTGGCTACACCTTC,CASSLNRECGYTF
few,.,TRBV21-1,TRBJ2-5,TGTGCCAGCAGCAAAGCTTTAGCTAGCGGGAGAGTGGGGCGAGAGACCCAGTACTTC,CASSKALASGRVGRETQYF
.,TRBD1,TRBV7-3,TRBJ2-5,TGTGCCAGCAGCAAGGACAGGGAAGAGACCCAGTACTTC,CASSKDREETQYF
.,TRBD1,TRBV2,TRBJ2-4,TGTGCCACTACAGGGGTGGAGGAAAACATCCAGTACTTC,CATTGVEENIQYF
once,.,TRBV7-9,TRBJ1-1,TGTGCCAGCAGCTTAATGGCTAGGGGAACTGAAGCTTTCTTT,CASSLMARGTEAFF
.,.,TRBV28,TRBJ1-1,TGTGCCAGCGGAAACAGGTACACTGAAGCTTTCTTT,CASGNRYTEAFF
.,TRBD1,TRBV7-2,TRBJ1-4,TGTGCCAGCAGCAGACAGGGGGTGGAGAATGAAAAACTGTTTTTT,CASSRQGVENEKLFF
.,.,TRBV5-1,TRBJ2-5,TGCGCCAGCAGCTTGGGCAGGGGCAGGGAGACCCAGTACTTC,CASSLGRGRETQYF
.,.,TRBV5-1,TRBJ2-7,TGCGCCAGCAGCTTGGTAGGCAGGGGCTACGAGCAGTACTTC,CASSLVGRGYEQYF
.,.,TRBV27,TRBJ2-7,TGTGCCAGCTCTTTGGGCCAGAACGGGATCCACGAGCAGTACTTC,CASSLGQNGIHEQYF
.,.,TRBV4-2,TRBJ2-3,TGTGCCAGCAGCCAAGAACGGGGGGATACGCAGTATTTT,CASSQERGDTQYF
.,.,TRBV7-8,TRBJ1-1,TGTGCCAGCAGCCCTGGGGAGGGGTCAGCTTTCTTT,CASSPGEGSAFF
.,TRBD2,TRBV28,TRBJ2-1,TGTGCCAGCCTCACTAGCGGCTCCTACAATGAGCAGTTCTTC,CASLTSGSYNEQFF
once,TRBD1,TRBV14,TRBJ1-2,TGTGCCAGCAGCCAACCCCAGGGGGCCGAGAACTATGGCTACACCTTC,CASSQPQGAENYGYTF
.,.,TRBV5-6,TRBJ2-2,TGTGCCAGCAGCTTCGGTAGTCCCGGGGAGCTGTTTTTT,CASSFGSPGELFF
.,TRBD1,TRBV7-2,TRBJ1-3,TGTGCCAGCAGCCCGGACAGGAGAGGAAACACCATATATTTT,CASSPDRRGNTIYF
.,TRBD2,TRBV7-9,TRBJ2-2,TGTGCCAGCAGCCGGCTAGCGGGGGGTGCGAACACCGGGGAGCTGTTTTTT,CASSRLAGGANTGELFF